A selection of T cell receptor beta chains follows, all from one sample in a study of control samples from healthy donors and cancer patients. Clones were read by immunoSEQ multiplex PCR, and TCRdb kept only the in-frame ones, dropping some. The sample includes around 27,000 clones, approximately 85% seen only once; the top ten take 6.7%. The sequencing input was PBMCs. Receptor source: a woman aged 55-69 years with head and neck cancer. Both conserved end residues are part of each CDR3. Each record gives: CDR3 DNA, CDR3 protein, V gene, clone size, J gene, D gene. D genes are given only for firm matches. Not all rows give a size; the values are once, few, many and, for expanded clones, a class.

DNA: TGTGCCAGCAGCGCGGACAGGGCTGGCTACACCTTC; CDR3: CASSADRAGYTF; V: TRBV9; size: NA; J: TRBJ1-2; D: TRBD1
DNA: TGTGCCAGCAGGCCCGGGACTAGCGACAATGAGCAGTTCTTC; CDR3: CASRPGTSDNEQFF; V: TRBV7-3; size: NA; J: TRBJ2-1; D: TRBD2
DNA: TGTGCCAGCAGCTTAGCGCTAACTAATGAAAAACTGTTTTTT; CDR3: CASSLALTNEKLFF; V: TRBV7-2; size: NA; J: TRBJ1-4; D: NA
DNA: TGTGCCAGCAGCTTACGTGGGACTAAGGCCTACGAGCAGTACTTC; CDR3: CASSLRGTKAYEQYF; V: TRBV7-2; size: few; J: TRBJ2-7; D: TRBD2
DNA: TGTGCCAGCAGCTCGACAGGGGAGAACACTGAAGCTTTCTTT; CDR3: CASSSTGENTEAFF; V: TRBV5-4; size: once; J: TRBJ1-1; D: TRBD1
DNA: TGTGCCAGCTCACCCCTCCCCGGCGGACCGTTAGGTGAGAATTCACCCCTCCACTTT; CDR3: CASSPLPGGPLGENSPLHF; V: TRBV18; size: NA; J: TRBJ1-6; D: NA
DNA: TGTGCCAGTAGTGCCCTCGGACAGGGAGCCTACGAGCAGTACTTC; CDR3: CASSALGQGAYEQYF; V: TRBV19; size: NA; J: TRBJ2-7; D: TRBD1
DNA: TGTGCCAGCAGCTTAATTAGTAGGGGACCTGGCGAAGCTTTCTTT; CDR3: CASSLISRGPGEAFF; V: TRBV7-2; size: NA; J: TRBJ1-1; D: NA
DNA: TGTGCCAGCAGTTACTGGGGCACTGAAGCTTTCTTT; CDR3: CASSYWGTEAFF; V: TRBV6-2/TRBV6-3; size: NA; J: TRBJ1-1; D: NA
DNA: TGTGCCAGCAGCTTAGCTTTTAGGACCTATGGCTACACCTTC; CDR3: CASSLAFRTYGYTF; V: TRBV7-9; size: NA; J: TRBJ1-2; D: NA
DNA: TGTGCCAGCAGTGAAATCCCGGGGGGGAACTATGGCTACACCTTC; CDR3: CASSEIPGGNYGYTF; V: TRBV2; size: NA; J: TRBJ1-2; D: NA
DNA: TGTGCCAGCAGCTTGGCCGGGATGAACTATGGCTACACCTTC; CDR3: CASSLAGMNYGYTF; V: TRBV5-6; size: NA; J: TRBJ1-2; D: NA
DNA: TGTGCCAGCAGCTTAGTATGGGGACAGCATAGTTGGACTGAAGCTTTCTTT; CDR3: CASSLVWGQHSWTEAFF; V: TRBV7-8; size: once; J: TRBJ1-1; D: TRBD1
DNA: TGTGCCAGCACCCTGAGTGGGGGCGGGAGAGACGAGCAGTACTTC; CDR3: CASTLSGGGRDEQYF; V: TRBV5-4; size: NA; J: TRBJ2-7; D: NA
DNA: TGTGCCAGCAGCGTAGGTACGGTGGGCAATCAGCCCCAGCATTTT; CDR3: CASSVGTVGNQPQHF; V: TRBV9; size: NA; J: TRBJ1-5; D: NA
DNA: TGTGCCAGCAGCGTAGATCCCAGCGGGGGTAGCACAGATACGCAGTATTTT; CDR3: CASSVDPSGGSTDTQYF; V: TRBV9; size: NA; J: TRBJ2-3; D: TRBD2
DNA: TGTGCCAGCAGGGGGACCGCCTCCTACGAGCAGTACTTC; CDR3: CASRGTASYEQYF; V: TRBV2; size: few; J: TRBJ2-7; D: NA
DNA: TGTGCCAGCAGCCAACTTAGGCCGGACGGAGGGGGGGAGCTGTTTTTT; CDR3: CASSQLRPDGGGELFF; V: TRBV11-2; size: NA; J: TRBJ2-2; D: NA
DNA: TGTGCCAGCTCCAGCGGACGGAACAATCAGCCCCAGCATTTT; CDR3: CASSSGRNNQPQHF; V: TRBV18; size: NA; J: TRBJ1-5; D: NA
DNA: TGTGCCAGCAGTCCCCTCTCCGGGACTAGCGGATTAAACACCGGGGAGCTGTTTTTT; CDR3: CASSPLSGTSGLNTGELFF; V: TRBV27; size: NA; J: TRBJ2-2; D: TRBD2
DNA: TGCGCCAGCAGCTTGTGGCAGGGGGTTGGTGAAAAACTGTTTTTT; CDR3: CASSLWQGVGEKLFF; V: TRBV5-1; size: NA; J: TRBJ1-4; D: TRBD1
DNA: TGTGCCAGCAGCCCCACAGGGCAGCAAAACTACGAGCAGTACTTC; CDR3: CASSPTGQQNYEQYF; V: TRBV11-2; size: NA; J: TRBJ2-7; D: NA
DNA: TGTGCCAGCATGAGAAGCAGAGAGACCCAGTACTTC; CDR3: CASMRSRETQYF; V: TRBV3-1/TRBV3-2; size: NA; J: TRBJ2-5; D: NA
DNA: TGTGCCAGCACCAGCCGGCCCCAGGGCGGTGGTTCACCCCTCCACTTT; CDR3: CASTSRPQGGGSPLHF; V: TRBV2; size: NA; J: TRBJ1-6; D: NA
DNA: TGTGCCACCAGCAGAGATTGGGACAGCTACAATGAGCAGTTCTTC; CDR3: CATSRDWDSYNEQFF; V: TRBV15; size: NA; J: TRBJ2-1; D: TRBD1
DNA: TGTGCCAGCAGTTACGCGGAGATCGCTGGCAATCAGCCCCAGCATTTT; CDR3: CASSYAEIAGNQPQHF; V: TRBV6-2/TRBV6-3; size: NA; J: TRBJ1-5; D: NA
DNA: TGTGCCAGCAGTATAGGACAGGGCAATCAGCCCCAGCATTTT; CDR3: CASSIGQGNQPQHF; V: TRBV2; size: NA; J: TRBJ1-5; D: TRBD1
DNA: TGTGCCAGCAGCTTGGCCCCACAGGGAGCTACCTCTGGGGCCAACGTCCTGACTTTC; CDR3: CASSLAPQGATSGANVLTF; V: TRBV5-5; size: NA; J: TRBJ2-6; D: NA
DNA: TGTGCCAGCAGTTCGGTCAACAATCAGCCCCAGCATTTT; CDR3: CASSSVNNQPQHF; V: TRBV12-3/TRBV12-4; size: NA; J: TRBJ1-5; D: NA
DNA: TGTGCCAGCAGCTCCGAGGGAGGGATGAACACTGAAGCTTTCTTT; CDR3: CASSSEGGMNTEAFF; V: TRBV11-3; size: NA; J: TRBJ1-1; D: NA
DNA: TGTGCCAGCAGTTTAATTACTGAAGCTTTCTTT; CDR3: CASSLITEAFF; V: TRBV12-3/TRBV12-4; size: NA; J: TRBJ1-1; D: NA
DNA: TGTGCCAGCAGTTCCCAGGGGGAGGGACTGTTTTTT; CDR3: CASSSQGEGLFF; V: TRBV2; size: NA; J: TRBJ2-2; D: NA
DNA: TGCGCCAGCAGTGTAAAGCAGGGTTTAAATAGGAATGAGCAGTTCTTC; CDR3: CASSVKQGLNRNEQFF; V: TRBV10-1; size: NA; J: TRBJ2-1; D: NA
DNA: TGTGCCAGCAGGCCTACCCTCTCCCCGACAGATACGCAGTATTTT; CDR3: CASRPTLSPTDTQYF; V: TRBV5-4; size: NA; J: TRBJ2-3; D: NA
DNA: TGTGCCAGCAGTTGGGAGAAATCCTATGGCTACACCTTC; CDR3: CASSWEKSYGYTF; V: TRBV6-2/TRBV6-3; size: NA; J: TRBJ1-2; D: NA
DNA: TGCGCCAGCAGCTTCACAGGGGTTCAAGTCACAGATACGCAGTATTTT; CDR3: CASSFTGVQVTDTQYF; V: TRBV5-1; size: NA; J: TRBJ2-3; D: TRBD1
DNA: TGTGCCAGCGGCCTATACATTCAGTACTTC; CDR3: CASGLYIQYF; V: TRBV21-1; size: NA; J: TRBJ2-4; D: NA